These T cell receptor beta chains were read from a single sample in a study of T cell responses to AZD1222 COVID-19 vaccine. Profiled with immunoSEQ multiplex PCR; TCRdb holds only in-frame clones, not every one. The sample lists 60,000 to 75,000 clones, approximately 80% occurring once. The specimen was peripheral blood, collected on day 0 of AZD1222 vaccination. These receptors came from an adult in good health. Each CDR3 is given with its conserved first and last residue. D genes are given only for firm matches. Expanded clones get a size class; other rows say once, few or many, or leave the size out.

D: NA; size: NA; J: TRBJ2-1; V: TRBV7-2; CDR3: CAGGRGSWNEQFF; DNA: TGTGCCGGGGGGCGGGGATCTTGGAATGAGCAGTTCTTC
D: NA; size: NA; J: TRBJ1-2; V: TRBV30; CDR3: CAWVGPPTNYGYTF; DNA: TGTGCCTGGGTGGGTCCGCCGACCAACTATGGCTACACCTTC
D: NA; size: NA; J: TRBJ2-7; V: TRBV6-1; CDR3: CASSELPASNSYEQYF; DNA: TGTGCCAGCAGTGAACTTCCAGCGTCAAACTCCTACGAGCAGTACTTC
D: NA; size: few; J: TRBJ2-5; V: TRBV28; CDR3: CASNTQRGTQYF; DNA: TGTGCCAGCAATACCCAAAGAGGGACCCAGTACTTC
D: NA; size: few; J: TRBJ1-5; V: TRBV7-9; CDR3: CASSPRDGNGPQHF; DNA: TGTGCCAGCAGCCCCCGGGACGGAAACGGGCCCCAGCATTTT
D: NA; size: NA; J: TRBJ1-5; V: TRBV6-1; CDR3: CASSETGSRWGNQPQHF; DNA: TGTGCCAGCAGTGAGACAGGTTCCCGATGGGGCAATCAGCCCCAGCATTTT
D: TRBD1; size: NA; J: TRBJ1-1; V: TRBV4-2; CDR3: CASSQPTGGRVTEAFF; DNA: TGTGCCAGCAGCCAACCGACAGGGGGCAGGGTCACTGAAGCTTTCTTT
D: NA; size: NA; J: TRBJ1-2; V: TRBV6-5; CDR3: CASHDTSNYGYTF; DNA: TGTGCCAGCCATGACACTTCTAACTATGGCTACACCTTC
D: NA; size: NA; J: TRBJ2-2; V: TRBV29-1; CDR3: CGGWVSGELFF; DNA: TGCGGCGGATGGGTGTCCGGGGAGCTGTTTTTT
D: NA; size: NA; J: TRBJ2-5; V: TRBV5-8; CDR3: CASSLAIETQYF; DNA: TGTGCCAGCAGCTTGGCAATCGAGACCCAGTACTTC
D: NA; size: NA; J: TRBJ2-1; V: TRBV7-2; CDR3: CASSLGGTVNEQFF; DNA: TGTGCCAGCAGCTTAGGCGGGACAGTCAATGAGCAGTTCTTC
D: TRBD1; size: NA; J: TRBJ1-5; V: TRBV5-6; CDR3: CASSFNRGYSNQPQHF; DNA: TGTGCCAGCAGCTTCAACAGGGGTTATAGCAATCAGCCCCAGCATTTT
D: NA; size: NA; J: TRBJ1-1; V: TRBV5-1; CDR3: CASSLTENTEAFF; DNA: TGCGCCAGCAGCTTGACAGAGAACACTGAAGCTTTCTTT
D: TRBD1; size: NA; J: TRBJ1-2; V: TRBV7-2; CDR3: CASSFWDRKNYGYTF; DNA: TGTGCCAGCAGCTTTTGGGACAGGAAGAACTATGGCTACACCTTC
D: NA; size: few; J: TRBJ1-1; V: TRBV29-1; CDR3: CSVNRWNTEAFF; DNA: TGCAGCGTAAACAGGTGGAACACTGAAGCTTTCTTT
D: NA; size: once; J: TRBJ1-2; V: TRBV28; CDR3: CASSSDTTYGYTF; DNA: TGTGCCAGCAGCTCCGACACGACCTATGGCTACACCTTC
D: NA; size: NA; J: TRBJ2-5; V: TRBV28; CDR3: CASSPLRRRGRETQYF; DNA: TGTGCCAGCAGTCCACTCAGGAGGAGGGGGAGAGAGACCCAGTACTTC
D: TRBD1; size: NA; J: TRBJ1-5; V: TRBV28; CDR3: CASRFPDRFSNQPQHF; DNA: TGTGCCAGCAGATTCCCGGACAGGTTTAGCAATCAGCCCCAGCATTTT
D: NA; size: NA; J: TRBJ1-1; V: TRBV9; CDR3: CASSRAGGTEAFF; DNA: TGTGCCAGCAGCCGAGCGGGGGGCACTGAAGCTTTCTTT
D: NA; size: NA; J: TRBJ1-1; V: TRBV5-1; CDR3: CASSLGVNTEAFF; DNA: TGCGCCAGCAGCTTGGGAGTGAACACTGAAGCTTTCTTT
D: NA; size: once; J: TRBJ2-2; V: TRBV11-2; CDR3: CASSLIRTTNTGELFF; DNA: TGTGCCAGCAGCTTAATTAGGACAACGAACACCGGGGAGCTGTTTTTT
D: TRBD1; size: NA; J: TRBJ1-1; V: TRBV25-1; CDR3: CASSELQGDRTEAFF; DNA: TGTGCCAGCAGTGAACTACAGGGGGATCGCACTGAAGCTTTCTTT
D: NA; size: NA; J: TRBJ2-5; V: TRBV6-2/TRBV6-3; CDR3: CASSSNLKETQYF; DNA: TGTGCCAGCAGCAGTAACCTGAAAGAGACCCAGTACTTC
D: NA; size: NA; J: TRBJ2-5; V: TRBV11-3; CDR3: CASSPDVWGETQYF; DNA: TGTGCCAGCAGCCCCGATGTTTGGGGAGAGACCCAGTACTTC
D: NA; size: NA; J: TRBJ1-1; V: TRBV5-5; CDR3: CASSLVMGAHPEAFF; DNA: TGTGCCAGCAGCTTGGTTATGGGGGCGCATCCTGAAGCTTTCTTT
D: TRBD1; size: few; J: TRBJ1-1; V: TRBV11-2; CDR3: CASSKTGRGRVTEAFF; DNA: TGTGCCAGCAGCAAAACGGGCAGGGGGCGAGTCACTGAAGCTTTCTTT
D: NA; size: NA; J: TRBJ1-3; V: TRBV6-5; CDR3: CASSSGLLGRNTIYF; DNA: TGTGCCAGCAGCTCCGGCCTGCTTGGTAGAAACACCATATATTTT
D: NA; size: few; J: TRBJ2-7; V: TRBV28; CDR3: CALRDSLHEQYF; DNA: TGTGCCCTCAGGGATTCGCTCCACGAGCAGTACTTC
D: NA; size: few; J: TRBJ2-5; V: TRBV11-2; CDR3: CASSSYPTRHQETQYF; DNA: TGTGCCAGCAGCTCCTATCCGACTAGGCACCAAGAGACCCAGTACTTC
D: NA; size: NA; J: TRBJ2-2; V: TRBV5-1; CDR3: CASSHGIANTGELFF; DNA: TGCGCCAGCAGCCACGGGATCGCGAACACCGGGGAGCTGTTTTTT
D: NA; size: NA; J: TRBJ2-2; V: TRBV18; CDR3: CASSPKRGEDTGELFF; DNA: TGTGCCAGCTCACCAAAGAGGGGAGAGGACACCGGGGAGCTGTTTTTT
D: TRBD1; size: NA; J: TRBJ1-2; V: TRBV15; CDR3: CATSRDHTETGGGYTF; DNA: TGTGCCACCAGCAGAGATCACACGGAGACAGGGGGAGGCTACACCTTC
D: NA; size: NA; J: TRBJ1-2; V: TRBV6-5; CDR3: CASSYGAGRTEYGYTF; DNA: TGTGCCAGCAGTTACGGGGCAGGGCGAACCGAATATGGCTACACCTTC
D: TRBD2; size: medium-sized; J: TRBJ2-1; V: TRBV24-1; CDR3: CATSDLETSGNNEQFF; DNA: TGTGCCACCAGTGATTTAGAAACTAGCGGTAACAATGAGCAGTTCTTC
D: NA; size: NA; J: TRBJ2-7; V: TRBV10-3; CDR3: CAISESAVSVVHEQYF; DNA: TGTGCCATCAGTGAGTCGGCAGTTTCAGTAGTCCACGAGCAGTACTTC
D: NA; size: NA; J: TRBJ2-1; V: TRBV24-1; CDR3: CATSDLEGGVSYNEQFF; DNA: TGTGCCACCAGTGATTTGGAGGGTGGGGTCTCCTACAATGAGCAGTTCTTC
D: NA; size: NA; J: TRBJ1-1; V: TRBV6-5; CDR3: CASRPDLWNTEAFF; DNA: TGTGCCAGCAGACCGGACCTTTGGAACACTGAAGCTTTCTTT
D: NA; size: NA; J: TRBJ2-2; V: TRBV4-1; CDR3: CASSLTARELFF; DNA: TGCGCCAGCAGCCTTACAGCGCGGGAGCTGTTTTTT